This is a list of T cell receptor beta chains from one sample in a study of a mutant IDH1 vaccine in newly diagnosed glioma. Libraries were prepared by immunoSEQ multiplex PCR; TCRdb keeps only in-frame clonotypes and omits some of them. The table has 68,000 or so clones, 75% to 85% seen once. Material: PBMCs, obtained from a glioma patient treated with radiotherapy, temozolomide or both. The receptors shown here come from a man over 45 with glioma. Each CDR3 is given with its conserved first and last residue. Fields, in order: J gene, D gene, V gene, clone size, CDR3 DNA, CDR3 protein. D genes are given only for firm matches. A row's size may be missing; if present it is once, few, many or a size class.

J: TRBJ2-7
D: .
V: TRBV6-1
size: .
DNA: TGTGCCAGCACTGTCAGGGGCTACGAGCAGTACTTC
CDR3: CASTVRGYEQYF

J: TRBJ2-3
D: .
V: TRBV30
size: .
DNA: TGTGCCTGGGGGCGGGGGACAAACACAGATACGCAGTATTTT
CDR3: CAWGRGTNTDTQYF

J: TRBJ1-1
D: .
V: TRBV30
size: few
DNA: TGTGCCTGGGCCTCAGGTTCGAACACTGAAGCTTTCTTT
CDR3: CAWASGSNTEAFF

J: TRBJ2-7
D: TRBD1
V: TRBV2
size: .
DNA: TGTGCCCCCGGTGACAGGGAGAAATGGGAGCAGTACTTC
CDR3: CAPGDREKWEQYF

J: TRBJ2-7
D: TRBD1
V: TRBV19
size: .
DNA: TGTGCCAGTAGTATGGACAGGGGCCCCTACGAGCAGTACTTC
CDR3: CASSMDRGPYEQYF

J: TRBJ2-3
D: .
V: TRBV6-1
size: .
DNA: TGTGCCACCACCGGGACACCAGCCGATACGCAGTATTTT
CDR3: CATTGTPADTQYF

J: TRBJ2-2
D: .
V: TRBV25-1
size: few
DNA: TGTGCCAGCATGCCAGCGAACACCGGGGAGCTGTTTTTT
CDR3: CASMPANTGELFF

J: TRBJ1-1
D: .
V: TRBV13
size: .
DNA: TGTGCCAGCAGCTTTTTAGGGGCGAGTGAAGCTTTCTTT
CDR3: CASSFLGASEAFF

J: TRBJ2-7
D: .
V: TRBV5-6
size: .
DNA: TGTGCCAGCAGCTCCCTCCTGGGGAAGTTAAACGGAATCCCTGACGAGCAGTACTTC
CDR3: CASSSLLGKLNGIPDEQYF

J: TRBJ2-2
D: .
V: TRBV7-6
size: .
DNA: TGTGCCAGCAGCTTAGGAGCGGCGAACACCGGGGAGCTGTTTTTT
CDR3: CASSLGAANTGELFF

J: TRBJ1-1
D: .
V: TRBV29-1
size: .
DNA: TGCAGCGCAGTCGGGCATGAAGGCACTGAAGCTTTCTTT
CDR3: CSAVGHEGTEAFF

J: TRBJ2-1
D: .
V: TRBV29-1
size: .
DNA: TGCAGCGTTGAGGTCAGTACCAATGAGCAGTTCTTC
CDR3: CSVEVSTNEQFF

J: TRBJ1-4
D: TRBD1
V: TRBV7-2
size: .
DNA: TGTGCCAGCAGCCCGAGGGACAGGGGCGGCCATGAAAAACTGTTTTTT
CDR3: CASSPRDRGGHEKLFF

J: TRBJ2-7
D: TRBD1
V: TRBV25-1
size: .
DNA: TGTGCCAGCAGTGAAAGGGGGCTCACCTACGAGCAGTACTTC
CDR3: CASSERGLTYEQYF

J: TRBJ2-7
D: TRBD1
V: TRBV4-1
size: .
DNA: TGCGCCAGCAGCCAAGAGACAGGGTTGTCCTACGGGCAGTACTTC
CDR3: CASSQETGLSYGQYF

J: TRBJ1-1
D: .
V: TRBV5-4
size: few
DNA: TGTGCCAGCAGCTTGACAGACAACGAAGCTTTCTTT
CDR3: CASSLTDNEAFF

J: TRBJ2-7
D: .
V: TRBV11-1
size: .
DNA: TGTGCCAGCAGCCCGAACTCCTACGAGCAGTACTTC
CDR3: CASSPNSYEQYF

J: TRBJ1-3
D: .
V: TRBV5-5
size: .
DNA: TGTGCCAGCAGCTTACCCGAAAACACCATATATTTT
CDR3: CASSLPENTIYF

J: TRBJ2-1
D: TRBD1
V: TRBV19
size: .
DNA: TGTGCCAGTAGTATATTCCCCCCCGACGGGACAGGGTGGAATGAGCAGTTCTTC
CDR3: CASSIFPPDGTGWNEQFF

J: TRBJ2-5
D: TRBD2
V: TRBV6-6
size: .
DNA: TGTGCCAGCACCGAAGTAGGCGGGAGAGAGACCCAGTACTTC
CDR3: CASTEVGGRETQYF

J: TRBJ1-6
D: .
V: TRBV7-2
size: .
DNA: TGTGCCAGCAGCTTACAGCAGAATTCACCCCTCCACTTT
CDR3: CASSLQQNSPLHF

J: TRBJ2-5
D: .
V: TRBV7-2
size: .
DNA: TGTGCCAGCAGCGCCGAAGAGACCCAGTACTTC
CDR3: CASSAEETQYF

J: TRBJ1-1
D: TRBD1
V: TRBV9
size: .
DNA: TGTGCCAGCAGCGCTCCTCCGGGACAGGGAAGTGAAGCTTTCTTT
CDR3: CASSAPPGQGSEAFF

J: TRBJ2-7
D: TRBD2
V: TRBV10-3
size: .
DNA: TGTGCCAGCTGGGGGACTAGCGGGGAAACCTACGAGCAGTACTTC
CDR3: CASWGTSGETYEQYF

J: TRBJ1-4
D: .
V: TRBV5-8
size: .
DNA: TGTGCCAGCAGCCCCTGGGGGGGAAGGGAAAAACTGTTTTTT
CDR3: CASSPWGGREKLFF

J: TRBJ1-5
D: .
V: TRBV30
size: .
DNA: TGTGCCTGGAATCGGGACGGAAATCAGCCCCAGCATTTT
CDR3: CAWNRDGNQPQHF

J: TRBJ1-1
D: .
V: TRBV18
size: .
DNA: TGTGCCAGCTCACCAGACCGGGGACATGGCACTGAAGCTTTCTTT
CDR3: CASSPDRGHGTEAFF

J: TRBJ2-2
D: .
V: TRBV5-6
size: .
DNA: TGTGCCAGCAGCCTGGCGGCCAGGGGGAACACCGGGGAGCTGTTTTTT
CDR3: CASSLAARGNTGELFF

J: TRBJ1-2
D: .
V: TRBV29-1
size: .
DNA: TGCAGCGTCGAGGGACACCGAAACTATGGCTACACCTTC
CDR3: CSVEGHRNYGYTF

J: TRBJ2-7
D: .
V: TRBV4-1
size: few
DNA: TGCGCCAGCAGCCCTCAGGAAGCGGGTACGACAGGATACTCCTACGAGCAGTACTTC
CDR3: CASSPQEAGTTGYSYEQYF

J: TRBJ1-2
D: .
V: TRBV7-2
size: .
DNA: TGTGCCAGCAGCTTAGAAGGCTATGGCTACACCTTC
CDR3: CASSLEGYGYTF

J: TRBJ1-1
D: .
V: TRBV9
size: few
DNA: TGTGCCAGCAGCGTAGAGGAGGGGGTCACTGAAGCTTTCTTT
CDR3: CASSVEEGVTEAFF

J: TRBJ2-7
D: TRBD1
V: TRBV5-1
size: .
DNA: TGCGCCAGCAGCTGGGACAGGGGTCTCGAGCAGTACTTC
CDR3: CASSWDRGLEQYF

J: TRBJ1-3
D: .
V: TRBV5-4
size: .
DNA: TGTGCCAGCAGCCTAGGAGAGGGGGACCCTGGAAACACCATATATTTT
CDR3: CASSLGEGDPGNTIYF

J: TRBJ1-1
D: TRBD1
V: TRBV6-6
size: once
DNA: TGTGCCAGCAGTTACCCAGGGGGCGGATTGACTGAAGCTTTCTTT
CDR3: CASSYPGGGLTEAFF

J: TRBJ1-4
D: .
V: TRBV5-8
size: .
DNA: TGTGCCAGCAGCTTAGGAGGTGGGACTAATGAAAAACTGTTTTTT
CDR3: CASSLGGGTNEKLFF

J: TRBJ2-2
D: TRBD1
V: TRBV19
size: few
DNA: TGTGCCAGTAACTCGGGACAGGGGGCTTTCGGGGAGCTGTTTTTT
CDR3: CASNSGQGAFGELFF

J: TRBJ2-7
D: TRBD2
V: TRBV6-5
size: .
DNA: TGTGCCAGCACCGGGGGGGGCGAGGTGTCCTACGAGCAGTACTTC
CDR3: CASTGGGEVSYEQYF

J: TRBJ2-1
D: TRBD2
V: TRBV9
size: once
DNA: TGTGCCAGCAGCGTAGTGAGCGGGGGGTATGAGCAGTTCTTC
CDR3: CASSVVSGGYEQFF

J: TRBJ1-5
D: .
V: TRBV28
size: .
DNA: TGTGCCAGCAGTTTCCGGGGGGGAAATCAGCCCCAGCATTTT
CDR3: CASSFRGGNQPQHF

J: TRBJ1-5
D: .
V: TRBV19
size: few
DNA: TGTGCCAGTAGTGCTACTCCCTGGCAGCCCCAGCATTTT
CDR3: CASSATPWQPQHF

J: TRBJ1-1
D: TRBD1
V: TRBV7-9
size: .
DNA: TGTGCCAGCAGTCAACCCAACAGGGGCAACACTGAAGCTTTCTTT
CDR3: CASSQPNRGNTEAFF

J: TRBJ1-2
D: .
V: TRBV5-8
size: .
DNA: TGTGCCAGCAGCCCGCAGGTTTTCTATGGCTACACCTTC
CDR3: CASSPQVFYGYTF

J: TRBJ2-5
D: .
V: TRBV5-6
size: .
DNA: TGTGCCAGCAGCTTGGCGGGAGAGACCCAGTACTTC
CDR3: CASSLAGETQYF

J: TRBJ1-4
D: .
V: TRBV5-4
size: .
DNA: TGTGCCAGCAGCCCCGAAGCAACTAATGAAAAACTGTTTTTT
CDR3: CASSPEATNEKLFF